The clone carrying this T cell receptor (beta chain) was detected a few times. The sample is drawn from a study of T-cell reconstitution after alpha-beta-depleted transplantation in children. As it was prepared, the TCRbeta library received unique molecular identifiers. TCRdb redid the calling of the PCR reads with MiXCR, one entry per CDR3 protein. The sample records some 500,000 distinct CDR3 sequences, around 18% being singletons. The CDR3 covers 14 residues. CDR1 SGHRS and CDR2 YFSETQ come from the germline V gene. Trimming shortened V by 4 bases and J by 5 bases, and 16 bases separated the two germline ends.

This receptor was taken from a human donor who donated a stem cell graft to a child with acute lymphoblastic leukemia. The gene calls are TRBV5-1 and TRBJ2-7; D possibly uses TRBD1 or TRBD2 (5 bases each). This sample comprised PBMCs from the stem cell graft donor, obtained from the stem cell graft. Written as DNA, the CDR3 is TGCGCCAGCAGCGGGGACGGGCTGGGGCACGAGCAGTACTTC. Its translation is CASSGDGLGHEQYF.